These 20 T cell receptor beta chains came from one sample sequenced in a study of beta chain features in type 1 diabetes. Their antigens remain unidentified. What was sequenced were expressed TCRB transcripts, since all of the isolated RNA had been reverse transcribed. The table came from immunoSEQ multiplex PCR; TCRdb's copy has only in-frame clones and leaves some out. The data contain 300,000 or so clones, around 15% of them singletons. Findings and caveats of the study: Researchers report that Type 1 diabetes patients had moderately but significantly shorter TCRB CDR3s across all four CD4+ subsets.

The sequenced sample consisted of naive CD4+ T cells from blood. The receptor set was obtained from a man aged 25 to 45 with type 1 diabetes.

This clone was detected only a few times. The chain links TRBV7-2 to TRBJ2-5; D is perhaps TRBD2 (6 bases). V was cut by 4 bases and J by 4 bases, with 13 bases left in between. The germline CDR1 and CDR2 sequences are SGHTA and FQGNSA. The CDR3 runs 14 residues. This CDR3 reads CASSWLGGGETQYF. The CDR3 DNA is TGTGCCAGCAGCTGGCTGGGAGGCGGAGAGACCCAGTACTTC.

This clone appeared a few times. The chain recombines TRBV7-7 with TRBJ2-5, with 8 bases lining up with TRBD2. Germline V gene lookup returns CDR1 SSHAT and CDR2 FNYEAQ (reference sequence). The CDR3 runs 12 residues. CDR3 nucleotides: TGTGCTAGCGGGGCAGGCCAAGAGACCCAGTACTTC. Amino acid sequence: CASGAGQETQYF.

Concerning this clone itself: The same CDR3 is also encoded by other DNA sequences in this sample. The CDR3 sequence: CASSLRGSGANVLTF. The CDR3 DNA follows: TGTGCCAGCAGTCTCAGGGGATCTGGGGCCAACGTCCTGACTTTC. The rearrangement links TRBV28 to TRBJ2-6, with D tentatively TRBD1 (6 bases). CDR1 and CDR2 from the germline V gene are MDHEN and SYDVKM. The V gene lost 5 bases and the J gene lost 1 base, with 9 bases spanning the gap. The CDR3 extends over 15 amino acids.

The chain combines TRBV7-3 with TRBJ2-3, with TRBD2 matching over 7 bases. V lost 4 bases and J lost 1; bases outside the gene matches: 2. Germline CDR1 reads SGHTA; CDR2 reads FQGTGA. The CDR3 is 14 amino acids. CDR3 amino acids: CASSSGGGTDTQYF. The CDR3 DNA follows: TGTGCCAGCAGCTCTGGGGGGGGCACAGATACGCAGTATTTT.

The V gene is TRBV28, the J gene TRBJ1-4, with no clear D. The germline V and J ends were trimmed by 3 bases and 7 bases, with 15 bases remaining between them. This CDR3 spans 15 amino acids. Germline CDR1 reads MDHEN; CDR2 reads SYDVKM. Written as DNA, the CDR3 is TGTGCCAGCAGTTTGTTCGAGGCGGGGAGTGAAAAACTGTTTTTT. Protein: CASSLFEAGSEKLFF.

The chain recombines TRBV30 with TRBJ2-2, with unresolved D. The germline V and J ends were trimmed by 5 bases and 3 bases, with 13 bases remaining between them. CDR3 size: 14 residues. CDR1 and CDR2 from the germline V gene are GTSNPN and SVGIG (reference sequence). The CDR3 DNA reads as TGTGCCTGGGCTCGAGGCGCGGACACCGGGGAGCTGTTTTTT. Translation gives CAWARGADTGELFF.

V is TRBV28 and J is TRBJ2-1, with a weak D call TRBD1 (5 bases). The CDR3 runs 11 residues. Germline loops: CDR1 MDHEN, CDR2 SYDVKM. With 7 bases removed from V and 14 bases from J, the gap between germline ends came to 15 bases. DNA for the CDR3: TGTGCCAGCACCCAAGACAGCCTGGAGTTCTTC. Protein product: CASTQDSLEFF.

CDR3 bases: TGTGCCAGCAGCGTGGGACTAGCGGGAGTGGGCTACACCGGGGAGCTGTTTTTT. Amino acid sequence: CASSVGLAGVGYTGELFF. This chain connects TRBV7-9 to TRBJ2-2; 14 bases line up with TRBD2. Germline-derived CDR1 and CDR2 are SEHNR and FQNEAQ (reference sequence). The ends lost 5 bases at V and 3 bases at J; junction bases unmatched: 8. This CDR3 spans 18 amino acids.

The chain joins TRBV5-1 to TRBJ2-1, with 10 nucleotides matching TRBD2. There are 16 residues in the CDR3. Germline V gives CDR1 SGHRS, CDR2 YFSETQ. V shed 3 bases and J 7 bases; nucleotides not matched to a gene: 10. Here the CDR3 reads CASSSRASGGTNEQFF. The CDR3 DNA sequence: TGCGCCAGCAGCTCGCGGGCTAGCGGGGGTACTAATGAGCAGTTCTTC.

In its sample, this clone was seen a few times. The chain couples TRBV21-1 to TRBJ2-7; whether TRBD1, the table's D call, matches the DNA was not checked. TRBV21-1 constitutes a pseudogene. CDR3 length: 15 residues. The CDR3 DNA reads as TGTGCCAGCAGCATGCATGGCCCTTTCTCCTACGAGCAGTACTTC. Its translation is CASSMHGPFSYEQYF.

There are a few counts of this clone. The J gene is TRBJ2-5, the V gene TRBV5-6, with TRBD2 identical over 8 bases. Germline CDR1 reads SGHDT; CDR2 reads YYEEEE. The V gene end was trimmed by 1 base and the J gene end by 6 bases; junction bases not matched to a gene: 2. The length of the CDR3 is 13 residues. Here the CDR3 reads CASSLRGRKTQYF. In nucleotides, the CDR3 is TGTGCCAGCAGCTTGCGCGGGAGGAAGACCCAGTACTTC.

This clone turned up a few times. In DNA, the CDR3 is TGTGCCAGAAAGGGGTACATTGCGCGCTATGGCTACACCTTC. Its translation: CARKGYIARYGYTF. This chain connects TRBV2 to TRBJ1-2; perhaps TRBD1 as D (5 bases). V lost 9 bases to trimming and J lost 4 bases, with 18 bases between them. This CDR3 contains 14 residues. Germline V gene data show CDR1 as SNHLY and CDR2 as FYNNEI.

The chain links TRBV7-9 to TRBJ2-1, with 7 bases fitting TRBD1. Trimming took 3 bases from V and 7 from J; bases not matched to a gene: 9. CDR3 length: 15 residues. CDR1 is SEHNR and CDR2 is FQNEAQ in the germline V gene (reference sequence). The CDR3 DNA reads TGTGCCAGCAGCTTTCAAGGGACAGCAGAAAATGAGCAGTTCTTC. It translates to CASSFQGTAENEQFF.

V and J are TRBV5-1 and TRBJ2-7; D is perhaps TRBD2 (6 bases). V was cut by 6 bases and J by 0 bases, with 16 bases left in between. Germline CDR1 reads SGHRS; CDR2 reads YFSETQ. The CDR3 loop spans 15 amino acids. The CDR3 is CASMPGRDPSYEQYF. CDR3 nucleotides: TGCGCCAGCATGCCCGGGCGGGACCCCTCCTACGAGCAGTACTTC.

This clone occurred a few times. The sample contains more than one DNA sequence encoding this CDR3. The chain couples TRBV6-5 to TRBJ2-1; TRBD1 aligns across 8 bases. Germline loops: CDR1 MNHEY, CDR2 SVGAGI. V lost 4 bases and J lost 6; bases outside the gene matches: 2. The CDR3 has 13 residues. CDR3 DNA: TGTGCCAGCAGTTTGACAGGGGTCAATGAGCAGTTCTTC. Its protein is CASSLTGVNEQFF.

This clone came up a few times. The chain couples TRBV7-2 to TRBJ2-5; tentative D call: TRBD1 (5 bases). The CDR3 runs to 14 residues. V was cut by 3 bases and J by 1 base, with 9 bases left in between. Per the germline V gene, CDR1 is SGHTA and CDR2 is FQGNSA. CDR3 DNA sequence: TGTGCCAGCAGCTTTGGGCAGGGCCAAGAGACCCAGTACTTC. Translation: CASSFGQGQETQYF.

The J gene is TRBJ2-4, the V gene TRBV18; no definite D call. The V gene lost 6 bases and the J gene lost 8 bases, with 14 bases spanning the gap. Per germline, CDR1 KGHSH and CDR2 LQKENI. There are 13 residues in the CDR3. Here the CDR3 DNA reads TGTGCCAGCTCTCGAGGCGAGAACGACATTCAGTACTTC. Protein: CASSRGENDIQYF.

The V and J genes are TRBV9 and TRBJ1-5, with a possible D match to TRBD1 (5 bases). In germline, CDR1 is SGDLS, CDR2 YYNGEE. This CDR3 contains 15 residues. Trimming pared 0 bases from V and 5 bases from J, leaving 12 bases between. The DNA for the CDR3 is TGTGCCAGCAGCGTAGAGGGGTTGGGCGATCAGCCCCAGCATTTT. Translated, it gives CASSVEGLGDQPQHF.

This clone was observed a handful of times. The genes are TRBV5-6 and TRBJ2-5; 11 nucleotides align to TRBD2. V was clipped by 4 bases and J by 3 bases; unmatched bases: 2. Germline CDR1 is SGHDT and CDR2 is YYEEEE. There are 14 residues in the CDR3. In DNA, the CDR3 is TGTGCCAGCAGCATTAGCGGGAGGGAAGAGACCCAGTACTTC. It yields the protein CASSISGREETQYF.

This clone was detected only a few times. The chain employs TRBV19 and TRBJ1-1; D uncertain. The CDR3 is 12 residues long. V was cut by 6 bases and J by 5 bases, with 10 bases left in between. Germline CDR1 LNHDA, CDR2 SQIVND (reference sequence). The CDR3 DNA is TGTGCCAGTAGGCTACAGACGACTGAAGCTTTCTTT. Translating gives CASRLQTTEAFF.